The 19 T cell receptor beta chains below were found in one sample sequenced in a study of glioma-infiltrating T cells after dendritic cell vaccination (TCRdb year 2016). Library prep was done by the immunoSEQ multiplex PCR assay. Not all clones reach the TCRdb copy of this immuneACCESS table, which keeps in-frame sequences only. Checked studies attribute under half of the gap to unresolved V genes and leave the rest unexplained. For this sample there are about 24,000 clones; around 92% appear just once. The top ten clones comprise 2.5% to 3% of the sample. According to the study, the label for this sample's time point signals: after dendritic cell vaccination, including at tumor progression/relapse. The sequenced sample was blood, obtained after dendritic cell vaccination. These TCRs come from a human donor with glioblastoma.

V gene TRBV5-4 combines with J gene TRBJ2-1; possibly TRBD1 for D (6 bases). There are 16 residues in the CDR3. The germline gives CDR1 SGHNT, CDR2 YYREEE (reference sequence). V was trimmed by 4 bases and J by 2 bases, leaving 16 bases between them. As DNA, the CDR3 is TGTGCCAGCAGCCACAGATCAGGGGATGCCTACAATGAGCAGTTCTTC. This sequence encodes CASSHRSGDAYNEQFF.

This chain uses TRBV5-1 with TRBJ2-3, with D maybe TRBD2 (6 bases). Trimming removed 4 bases at V and 4 bases at J, with 13 bases between. From germline, CDR1 is SGHRS and CDR2 YFSETQ. The length of the CDR3 is 14 residues. Written as DNA, the CDR3 is TGCGCCAGCAGCACAGCAGGGAGGTCAGATACGCAGTATTTT. This codes for CASSTAGRSDTQYF.

This clone occurred once. The chain uses TRBV9 and TRBJ2-7; 11 bases are a match to TRBD1. The CDR3 has 15 amino acids. V trimming: 3 bases; J trimming: 3 bases; junction bases outside the gene matches: 5. Germline CDR1 SGDLS, CDR2 YYNGEE. The CDR3 nucleotides are TGTGCCAGCAGCGCCGGGACAGGGGGGGACTACGAGCAGTACTTC. This translates into CASSAGTGGDYEQYF.

V usage is TRBV6-5 and J usage is TRBJ2-2; D might be TRBD1 (5 bases). Trimming took 10 bases from V and 1 from J, leaving 13 bases between them. The V gene's germline CDR1 is MNHEY and CDR2 SVGAGI. The CDR3 runs 14 residues. The CDR3 is CATKRTGNTGELFF. The CDR3 DNA reads as TGTGCCACCAAACGCACAGGGAACACCGGGGAGCTGTTTTTT.

The V call is TRBV19, the J call TRBJ2-7; 9 bases line up with TRBD2. Germline V gene sequence: CDR1 LNHDA, CDR2 SQIVND (reference sequence). J lost 3 bases, V lost 3 bases, and 6 bases had no gene match. The CDR3 runs to 15 residues. The CDR3 spells CASSIQAGGRYEQYF. The CDR3 bases are TGTGCCAGTAGTATTCAAGCGGGGGGACGCTACGAGCAGTACTTC.

The chain carries TRBV5-1 and TRBJ1-3, with TRBD1 matching over 7 bases. From germline, CDR1 is SGHRS and CDR2 YFSETQ. V lost 3 bases and J lost 0; bases outside the gene matches: 18. This CDR3 has 20 amino acids. CDR3 region: CASSSRLGDSRLYSGNTIYF. Here the CDR3 DNA reads TGCGCCAGCAGCTCGAGACTTGGGGACAGTCGGCTTTACTCTGGAAACACCATATATTTT.

V is TRBV6-1 and J is TRBJ1-2, with no clear D. The germline V and J ends were trimmed by 5 bases and 8 bases, with 15 bases remaining between them. CDR1 is MNHNS and CDR2 is SASEGT in the germline V gene. The CDR3 is 13 amino acids. This CDR3 is CASSLEGLGGYTF. CDR3 in DNA: TGTGCCAGCAGTCTAGAGGGCCTCGGCGGCTACACCTTC.

CDR3 DNA: TGTGCCAGCGGCGGGTTGAACACTGAAGCTTTCTTT. It translates to CASGGLNTEAFF. J is TRBJ1-1 and V is TRBV5-4, with unresolved D. This CDR3 contains 12 residues. V was trimmed by 7 bases and J by 0 bases, leaving 7 bases between them. CDR1 is SGHNT and CDR2 is YYREEE in the germline V gene (reference sequence).

J is TRBJ1-1 and V is TRBV7-9; D remains unclear. CDR3 size: 12 residues. V lost 8 bases to trimming and J lost 0 bases, with 7 bases between them. Germline V gene lookup returns CDR1 SEHNR and CDR2 FQNEAQ (reference sequence). This chain's CDR3 is CASDKMNTEAFF. The CDR3 DNA is TGTGCCAGCGACAAAATGAACACTGAAGCTTTCTTT. The full variable domain, in which reference TRBV7-9 and TRBJ1-1 provide the parts outside the CDR3, is DTGVSQNPRHKITKRGQNVTFRCDPISEHNRLYWYRQTLGQGPEFLTYFQNEAQLEKSRLLSDRFSAERPKGSFSTLEIQRTEQGDSAMYLCASDKMNTEAFFGQGTRLTVV.

The rearrangement joins TRBV5-1 to TRBJ1-4; D is unclear. Germline-derived CDR1 and CDR2 are SGHRS and YFSETQ. V lost 3 bases to trimming and J lost 7 bases, with 13 bases between them. The CDR3 has 14 amino acids. The CDR3 DNA reads TGCGCCAGCAGCTCCCGGGTAGGGAGTGAAAAACTGTTTTTT. Its translation is CASSSRVGSEKLFF. Full variable domain (outside the CDR3, taken from reference TRBV5-1 and TRBJ1-4): KAGVTQTPRYLIKTRGQQVTLSCSPISGHRSVSWYQQTPGQGLQFLFEYFSETQRNKGNFPGRFSGRQFSNSRSEMNVSTLELGDSALYLCASSSRVGSEKLFFGSGTQLSVL.

The V gene is TRBV29-1, the J gene TRBJ1-3, with no clear D. CDR1 SQVTM and CDR2 ANQGSEA come from the germline V gene. Trimming stripped 2 bases from V and 3 bases from J, with 8 bases between. This CDR3 is 13 amino acids long. CDR3 amino acids: CSVEKWSGNTIYF. Here the CDR3 DNA reads TGCAGCGTTGAAAAGTGGAGTGGAAACACCATATATTTT. The complete variable domain, with remaining parts taken from reference TRBV29-1 and TRBJ1-3, reads SAVISQKPSRDICQRGTSLTIQCQVDSQVTMMFWYRQQPGQSLTLIATANQGSEATYESGFVIDKFPISRPNLTFSTLTVSNMSPEDSSIYLCSVEKWSGNTIYFGEGSWLTVV.

The chain uses TRBV19 and TRBJ1-2, with D perhaps matching TRBD1 (6 bases). CDR1 is LNHDA and CDR2 is SQIVND in the germline V gene (reference sequence). The CDR3 consists of 17 residues. V shed 1 base and J shed 0 bases, with 15 bases lying between them. DNA for the CDR3: TGTGCCAGTAGTATAGTGTGGACAGATCCCTCTAACTATGGCTACACCTTC. Its translation: CASSIVWTDPSNYGYTF.

As DNA, the CDR3 is TGTGCCAGCAGCTCCTATCAGGGGAACACCGGGGAGCTGTTTTTT. Translated, it gives CASSSYQGNTGELFF. The chain employs TRBV5-4 and TRBJ2-2, with D possibly matching TRBD1 (5 bases). The V gene's germline CDR1 is SGHNT and CDR2 YYREEE (reference sequence). Deletions cut 3 bases from V and 1 base from J, with 10 bases between. The CDR3 extends over 15 amino acids.

The J gene is TRBJ2-2, the V gene TRBV29-1, with 8 nucleotides matching TRBD2. J gave up 0 bases and V 5 bases, and 2 bases lay outside the gene matches. The CDR3 totals 14 residues. CDR1 and CDR2 from the germline V gene are SQVTM and ANQGSEA. Written as DNA, the CDR3 is TGCAGCGTTAGCGGGGGTTCGAACACCGGGGAGCTGTTTTTT. This translates into CSVSGGSNTGELFF.

V and J are TRBV7-2 and TRBJ1-2, with a weak D call TRBD1 (6 bases). There are 15 residues in the CDR3. CDR1 SGHTA and CDR2 FQGNSA come from the germline V gene. The V gene lost 2 bases and the J gene lost 6 bases, with 16 bases spanning the gap. The CDR3 sequence: CASSLSTGQGDGYTF. As DNA, the CDR3 is TGTGCCAGCAGCTTAAGCACAGGGCAGGGAGATGGCTACACCTTC.

V usage is TRBV7-9 and J usage is TRBJ2-2, with D possibly matching TRBD2 (6 bases). This CDR3 has 16 amino acids. Germline V lookup: CDR1 SEHNR, CDR2 FQNEAQ (reference sequence). V lost 2 bases to trimming and J lost 2 bases, with 12 bases between them. In DNA, the CDR3 is TGTGCCAGCAGCTTATCGGCAGGACTAAACACCGGGGAGCTGTTTTTT. The encoded protein is CASSLSAGLNTGELFF.

V usage is TRBV6-4 and J usage is TRBJ1-4; D is unresolved. The ends were cut back, 3 bases at V and 13 bases at J, with 30 bases in the middle. The CDR3 length is 18 residues. Germline CDR1 and CDR2: MRHNA and SNTAGT. CDR3 sequence (DNA): TGTGCCAGCAGTGAGGAGGTGAATGTCAGGAAGGTAATGAAAAGACTGTTTTTT. Protein product: CASSEEVNVRKVMKRLFF.

This clone was detected only once. V usage is TRBV5-1 and J usage is TRBJ2-7, with 14 positions matching TRBD2. Trimming removed 4 bases from V and 0 bases from J; junction bases left unmatched: 6. This CDR3 spans 17 amino acids. Germline V gene data show CDR1 as SGHRS and CDR2 as YFSETQ. The CDR3 spells CASSPRTSGGSSYEQYF. The CDR3 DNA is TGCGCCAGCAGCCCCAGGACTAGCGGGGGGAGCTCCTACGAGCAGTACTTC.

The chain joins TRBV19 to TRBJ1-1; no clear D. V shed 5 bases and J shed 1 base, with 8 bases lying between them. This CDR3 is built from 13 residues. In germline, CDR1 is LNHDA, CDR2 SQIVND (reference sequence). Here the CDR3 DNA reads TGTGCCAGTAGTTTGCCAGGGAACACTGAAGCTTTCTTT. Translating gives CASSLPGNTEAFF.